Below, one TCR beta chain is given with its context. The CDR3 has 12 amino acids. Between the trimmed V and J ends, which lost 6 bases and 3 bases, there was a span of 6 bases. Germline V gene sequence: CDR1 KGHDR, CDR2 SFDVKD. The sample comes from a study of T cell responses to AZD1222 COVID-19 vaccine. Libraries were prepared by immunoSEQ multiplex PCR; TCRdb keeps only in-frame clonotypes and omits some of them. This table has about 96,000 clones, 80% to 90% appearing once. The receptor comes from an adult in good health. Sequencing was performed on peripheral blood, taken on day 0 of AZD1222 vaccination. The V and J genes are TRBV24-1 and TRBJ2-3, with no clear D. The CDR3 coding sequence is TGTGCCACCAGTCGCCGAACAGATACGCAGTATTTT. Its protein is CATSRRTDTQYF.